Listed here is a single T cell receptor beta chain. The antigen remains undetermined. The data were taken from a study of T cell responses to AZD1222 COVID-19 vaccine. TCRdb's table, derived via immunoSEQ multiplex PCR, lists solely in-frame clones and lacks some. In the table there are under 150,000 clones, around nine tenths of which are singletons. This CDR3 region has 15 residues. The ends were cut back, 4 bases at V and 5 bases at J, with 17 bases in the middle. CDR1 and CDR2 from the germline V gene are SNHLY and FYNNEI. Study findings and constraints: Spike-wide coverage was observed for vaccine-associated CD4 TCRs, with dominant responses at 160-218 and 743-854. Unmutated variant regions are reportedly targeted by nearly half of spike-specific TCRs. At baseline, just 5 or 6 AZD1222 recipients tested seropositive.

This receptor was obtained from an adult in good health. The V gene is TRBV2, the J gene TRBJ1-1; a weak D match, TRBD1 (5 bases). Sequences were derived from peripheral blood, sampled on day 0 of MenACWY control vaccination. In DNA form, the CDR3 reads TGTGCCAGCAGTGTAGGGGAGATGGGGTGGACTGAAGCTTTCTTT. This translates into CASSVGEMGWTEAFF.